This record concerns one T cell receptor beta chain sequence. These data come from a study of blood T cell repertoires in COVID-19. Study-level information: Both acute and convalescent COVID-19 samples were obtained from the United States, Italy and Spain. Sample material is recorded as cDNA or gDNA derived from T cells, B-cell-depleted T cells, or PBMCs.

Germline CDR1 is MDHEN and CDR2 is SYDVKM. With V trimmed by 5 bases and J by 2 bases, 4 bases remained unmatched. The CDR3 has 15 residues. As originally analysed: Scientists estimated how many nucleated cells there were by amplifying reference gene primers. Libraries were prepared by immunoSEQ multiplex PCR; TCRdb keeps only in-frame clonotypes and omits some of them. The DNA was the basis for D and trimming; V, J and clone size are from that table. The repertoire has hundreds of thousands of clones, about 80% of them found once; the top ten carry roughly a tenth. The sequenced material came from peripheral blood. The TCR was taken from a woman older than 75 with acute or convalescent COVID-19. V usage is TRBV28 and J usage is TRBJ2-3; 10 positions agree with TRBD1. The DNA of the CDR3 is TGTGCCAGCAGTACCGGGACAGGGGTCACAGATACGCAGTATTTT. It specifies CASSTGTGVTDTQYF.